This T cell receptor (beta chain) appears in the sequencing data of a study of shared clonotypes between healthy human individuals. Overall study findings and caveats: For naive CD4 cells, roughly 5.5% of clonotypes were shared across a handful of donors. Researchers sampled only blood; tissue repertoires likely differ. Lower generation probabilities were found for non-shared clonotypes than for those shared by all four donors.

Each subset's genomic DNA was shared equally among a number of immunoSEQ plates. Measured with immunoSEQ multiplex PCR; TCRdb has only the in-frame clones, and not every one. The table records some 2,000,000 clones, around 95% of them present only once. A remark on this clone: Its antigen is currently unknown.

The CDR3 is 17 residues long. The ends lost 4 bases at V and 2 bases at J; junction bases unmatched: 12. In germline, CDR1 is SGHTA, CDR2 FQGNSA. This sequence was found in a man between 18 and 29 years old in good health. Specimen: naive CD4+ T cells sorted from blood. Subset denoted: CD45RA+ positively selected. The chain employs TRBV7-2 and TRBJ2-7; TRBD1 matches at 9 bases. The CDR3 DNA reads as TGTGCCAGCAGCTCCTCTATACCGGGACAGGGAACCTACGAGCAGTACTTC. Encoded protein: CASSSSIPGQGTYEQYF.